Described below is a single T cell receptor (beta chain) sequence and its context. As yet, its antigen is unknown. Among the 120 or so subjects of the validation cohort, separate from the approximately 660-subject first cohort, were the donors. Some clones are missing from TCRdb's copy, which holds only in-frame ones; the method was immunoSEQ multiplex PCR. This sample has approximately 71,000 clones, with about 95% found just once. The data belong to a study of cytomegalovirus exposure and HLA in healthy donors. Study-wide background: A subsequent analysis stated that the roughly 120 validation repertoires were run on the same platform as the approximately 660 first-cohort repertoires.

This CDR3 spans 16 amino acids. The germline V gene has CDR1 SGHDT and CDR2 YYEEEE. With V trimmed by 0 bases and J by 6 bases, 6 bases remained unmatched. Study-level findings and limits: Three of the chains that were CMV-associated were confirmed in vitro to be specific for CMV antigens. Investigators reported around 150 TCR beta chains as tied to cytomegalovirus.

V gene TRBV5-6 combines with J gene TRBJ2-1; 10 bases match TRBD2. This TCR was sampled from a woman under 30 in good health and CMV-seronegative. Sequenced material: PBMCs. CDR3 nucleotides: TGTGCCAGCAGCTTGGGGCCTAGCGGGAGCTTCAATGAGCAGTTCTTC. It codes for CASSLGPSGSFNEQFF.